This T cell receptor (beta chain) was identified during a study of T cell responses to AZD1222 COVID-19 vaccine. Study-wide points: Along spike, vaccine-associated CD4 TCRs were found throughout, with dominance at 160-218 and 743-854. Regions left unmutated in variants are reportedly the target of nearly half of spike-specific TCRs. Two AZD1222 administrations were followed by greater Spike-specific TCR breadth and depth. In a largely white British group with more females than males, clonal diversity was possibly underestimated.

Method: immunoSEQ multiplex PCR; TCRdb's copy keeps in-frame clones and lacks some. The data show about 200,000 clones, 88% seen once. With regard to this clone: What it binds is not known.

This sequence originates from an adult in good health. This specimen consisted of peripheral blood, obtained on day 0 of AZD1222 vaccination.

CDR3 bases: TGTGCCAGCAGCTACTCGGGACAGCTGAACACTGAAGCTTTCTTT. Protein: CASSYSGQLNTEAFF. The gene calls are TRBV4-2 and TRBJ1-1; 7 positions agree with TRBD1. Germline V gene data show CDR1 as LGHNA and CDR2 as YNFKEQ. This CDR3 spans 15 amino acids. V dropped 5 bases and J dropped 0; count of bases not matched to a gene: 6.